Below are 3 T cell receptor beta chains sequenced from a single sample in a study of blood T cell repertoires in COVID-19. TCRdb's table, derived via immunoSEQ multiplex PCR, lists solely in-frame clones and lacks some. The table shows 140,000 or so clones, with 70% to 90% occurring only once. The sequenced sample consisted of PBMCs or T cells enriched from blood (not recorded which). These receptors all come from a woman in her 40s who had recovered from COVID-19.

The V call is TRBV27, the J call TRBJ2-7, with 9 bases matching TRBD1. Germline CDR1 MNHEY, CDR2 SMNVEV (reference sequence). The CDR3 is 16 residues long. J was trimmed by 5 bases and V by 5 bases; bases with no gene match: 13. The CDR3 DNA reads as TGTGCCAGCAGTCCCCGTTACGGGACAGGGCTTCACGAGCAGTACTTC. Its translation is CASSPRYGTGLHEQYF.

The V and J genes are TRBV7-6 and TRBJ1-1; no definite D call. V was shortened by 1 base and J by 5 bases, with 8 bases between the two germline ends. The length of the CDR3 is 13 residues. From germline, CDR1 is SGHVS and CDR2 FNYEAQ. DNA for the CDR3: TGTGCCAGCAGCTTAGGCGGAAGGACTGAAGCTTTCTTT. This gives the protein CASSLGGRTEAFF.

V gene TRBV5-6 combines with J gene TRBJ2-5; possible D gene TRBD2, 5 bases. Germline V gene sequence: CDR1 SGHDT, CDR2 YYEEEE. The ends were cut back, 2 bases at V and 2 bases at J, with 19 bases in the middle. The CDR3 sequence is 17 residues long. The CDR3 sequence: CASSLNQGLTGQETQYF. The CDR3 bases are TGTGCCAGCAGCTTAAATCAAGGACTGACTGGGCAAGAGACCCAGTACTTC.